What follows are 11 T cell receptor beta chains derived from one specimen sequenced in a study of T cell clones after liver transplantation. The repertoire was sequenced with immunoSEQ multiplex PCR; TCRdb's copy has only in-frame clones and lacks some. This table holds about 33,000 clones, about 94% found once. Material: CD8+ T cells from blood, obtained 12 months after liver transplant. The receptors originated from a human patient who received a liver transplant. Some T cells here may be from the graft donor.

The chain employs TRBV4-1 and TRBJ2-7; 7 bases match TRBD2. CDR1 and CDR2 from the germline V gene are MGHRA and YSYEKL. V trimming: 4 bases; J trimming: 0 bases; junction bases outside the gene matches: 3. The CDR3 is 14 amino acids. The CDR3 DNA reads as TGCGCCAGCAGCCCTAGCGGCTTCTCCTACGAGCAGTACTTC. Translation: CASSPSGFSYEQYF.

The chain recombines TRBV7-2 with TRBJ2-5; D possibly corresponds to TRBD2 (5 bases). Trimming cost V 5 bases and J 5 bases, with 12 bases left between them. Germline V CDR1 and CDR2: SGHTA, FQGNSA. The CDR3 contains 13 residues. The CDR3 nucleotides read TGTGCCAGCAGCCTACTAGTACAGGAGACCCAGTACTTC. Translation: CASSLLVQETQYF.

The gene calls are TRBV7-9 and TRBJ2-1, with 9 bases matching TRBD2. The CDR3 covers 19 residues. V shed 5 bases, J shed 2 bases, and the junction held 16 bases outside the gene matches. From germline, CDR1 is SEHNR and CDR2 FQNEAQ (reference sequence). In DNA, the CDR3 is TGTGCCAGCAGCCCCCCGACAGTTCTGTCTAGCGGGACCTACAATGAGCAGTTCTTC. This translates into CASSPPTVLSSGTYNEQFF.

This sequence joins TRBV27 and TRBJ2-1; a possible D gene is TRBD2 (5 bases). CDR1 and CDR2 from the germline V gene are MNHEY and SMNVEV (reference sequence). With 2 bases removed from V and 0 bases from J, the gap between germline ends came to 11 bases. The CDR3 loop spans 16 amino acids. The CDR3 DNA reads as TGTGCCAGCAGTTTAGGTCCGGGAAGCTCCTACAATGAGCAGTTCTTC. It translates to CASSLGPGSSYNEQFF.

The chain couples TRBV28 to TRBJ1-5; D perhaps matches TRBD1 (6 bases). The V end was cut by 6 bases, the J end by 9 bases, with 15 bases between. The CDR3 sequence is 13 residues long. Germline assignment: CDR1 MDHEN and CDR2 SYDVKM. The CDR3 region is CASSSGGPRPQHF. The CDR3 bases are TGTGCCAGCAGCTCGGGGGGCCCCAGGCCCCAGCATTTT. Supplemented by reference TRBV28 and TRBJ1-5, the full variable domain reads DVKVTQSSRYLVKRTGEKVFLECVQDMDHENMFWYRQDPGLGLRLIYFSYDVKMKEKGDIPEGYSVSREKKERFSLILESASTNQTSMYLCASSSGGPRPQHFGDGTRLSIL.

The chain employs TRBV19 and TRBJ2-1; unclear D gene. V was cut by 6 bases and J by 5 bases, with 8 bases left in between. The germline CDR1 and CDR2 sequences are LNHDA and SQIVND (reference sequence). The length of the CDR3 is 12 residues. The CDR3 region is CASRSAHNEQFF. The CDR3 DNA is TGTGCCAGTAGGTCGGCACACAATGAGCAGTTCTTC.

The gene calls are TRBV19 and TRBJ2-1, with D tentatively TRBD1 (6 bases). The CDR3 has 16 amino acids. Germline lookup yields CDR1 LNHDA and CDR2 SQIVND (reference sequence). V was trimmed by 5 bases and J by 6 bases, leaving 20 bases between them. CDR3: CASSPTHREKFNEQFF. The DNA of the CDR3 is TGTGCCAGTAGTCCGACCCACAGGGAGAAGTTCAATGAGCAGTTCTTC.

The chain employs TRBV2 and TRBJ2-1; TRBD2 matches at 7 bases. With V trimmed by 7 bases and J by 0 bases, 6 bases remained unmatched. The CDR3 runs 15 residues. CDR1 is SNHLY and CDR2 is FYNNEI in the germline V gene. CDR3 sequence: CASITSESSYNEQFF. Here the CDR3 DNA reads TGTGCCAGCATAACTAGCGAGAGCTCCTACAATGAGCAGTTCTTC.

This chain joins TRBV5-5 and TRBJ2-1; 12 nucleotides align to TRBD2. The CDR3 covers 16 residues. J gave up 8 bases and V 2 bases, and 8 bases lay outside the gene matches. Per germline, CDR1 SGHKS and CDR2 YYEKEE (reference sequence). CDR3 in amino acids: CASSFASGRVGDEQFF. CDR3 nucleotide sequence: TGTGCCAGCAGCTTTGCTAGCGGGAGGGTTGGCGATGAGCAGTTCTTC. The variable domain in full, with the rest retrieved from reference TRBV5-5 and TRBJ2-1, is DAGVTQSPTHLIKTRGQQVTLRCSPISGHKSVSWYQQVLGQGPQFIFQYYEKEERGRGNFPDRFSARQFPNYSSELNVNALLLGDSALYLCASSFASGRVGDEQFFGPGTRLTVL.

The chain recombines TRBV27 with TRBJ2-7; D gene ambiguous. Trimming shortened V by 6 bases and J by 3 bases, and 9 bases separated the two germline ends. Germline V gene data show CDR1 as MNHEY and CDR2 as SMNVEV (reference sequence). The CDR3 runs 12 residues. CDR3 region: CASSLGGYEQYF. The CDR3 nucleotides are TGTGCCAGCAGCCTAGGCGGCTACGAGCAGTACTTC.

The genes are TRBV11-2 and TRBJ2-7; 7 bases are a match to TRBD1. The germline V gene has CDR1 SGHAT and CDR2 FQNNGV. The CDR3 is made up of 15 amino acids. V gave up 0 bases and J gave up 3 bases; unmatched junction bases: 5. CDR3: CASSLEFGQVYEQYF. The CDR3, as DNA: TGTGCCAGCAGCTTAGAGTTTGGACAGGTCTACGAGCAGTACTTC.